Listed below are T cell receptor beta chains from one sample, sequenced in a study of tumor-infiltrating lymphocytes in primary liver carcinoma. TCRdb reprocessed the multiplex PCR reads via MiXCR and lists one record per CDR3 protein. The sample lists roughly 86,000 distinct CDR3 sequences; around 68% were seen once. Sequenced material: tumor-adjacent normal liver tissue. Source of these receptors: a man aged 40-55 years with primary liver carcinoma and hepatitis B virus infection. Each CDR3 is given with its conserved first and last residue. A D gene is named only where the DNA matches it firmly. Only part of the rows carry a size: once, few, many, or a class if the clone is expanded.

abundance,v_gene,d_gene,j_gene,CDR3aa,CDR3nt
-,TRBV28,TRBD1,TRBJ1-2,CASNLPGQGAVGYTF,TGTGCCAGCAACCTTCCGGGACAGGGGGCAGTTGGCTACACCTTC
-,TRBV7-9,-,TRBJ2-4,CASSRGENIQYF,TGTGCCAGCAGCCGGGGCGAAAACATTCAGTACTTC
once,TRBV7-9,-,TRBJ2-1,CASRPSRGPAYNEQFF,TGCGCCAGCAGACCCTCTAGAGGGCCCGCCTACAATGAGCAGTTCTTC
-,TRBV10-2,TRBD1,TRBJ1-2,CASSGWTGGLVGYIF,TGCGCCAGCAGTGGTTGGACAGGGGGCCTCGTTGGCTACATCTTC
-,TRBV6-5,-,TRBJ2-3,CASNLAGDTTYTQYF,TGTGCCAGCAATCTGGCAGGAGATACTACATATACGCAGTATTTT
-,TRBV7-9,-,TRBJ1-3,CANSPLGNTIYF,TGTGCCAACAGCCCCCTTGGAAACACCATATATTTT
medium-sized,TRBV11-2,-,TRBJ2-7,CASSSGGEQYF,TGTGCCAGCAGCTCAGGGGGGGAGCAGTACTTC
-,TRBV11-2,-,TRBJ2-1,CASSPRGYYNEQFF,TGTGCCAGCAGCCCCCGGGGATATTACAATGAGCAATTCTTC
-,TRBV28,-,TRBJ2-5,CASTYTGKRGNEQYF,TGTGCCAGCACCTATACGGGGAAGAGAGGGAATGAGCAGTACTTC
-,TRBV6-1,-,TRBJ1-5,CTSSEADNQPQHF,TGTACCAGCAGTGAGGCAGACAATCAGCCCCAGCATTTT
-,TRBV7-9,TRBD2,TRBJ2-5,CASSSGTSGVTHYF,TGTGCCAGCAGCTCCGGGACTAGCGGGGTGACCCATTATTTC
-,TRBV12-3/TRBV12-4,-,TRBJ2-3,CASTRPSVYTQYF,TGTGCCAGCACCCGACCATCCGTCTATACGCAGTATTTT
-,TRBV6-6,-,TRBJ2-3,CASSYPLGRGRADTQYF,TGTGCCAGCAGTTACCCCCTAGGCAGGGGAAGGGCAGATACGCAGTATTTT
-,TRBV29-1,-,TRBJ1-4,CSVDQGKGERLFF,TGCAGCGTTGATCAGGGGAAGGGTGAGAGACTGTTTTTT
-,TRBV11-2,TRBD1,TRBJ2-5,CASSLGLTGDGESQYF,TGTGCCAGCAGCTTAGGCCTGACAGGGGACGGAGAGAGCCAATACTTC
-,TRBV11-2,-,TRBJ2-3,CASSPLTSGSTDRQYF,TGTGCCAGCAGCCCCCTGACTAGTGGCAGCACAGATAGGCAGTATTTT
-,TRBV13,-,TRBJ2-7,CASSSITYTNKQYF,TGTGCCAGCAGCTCCATAACTTACACGAATAAGCAGTACTTC
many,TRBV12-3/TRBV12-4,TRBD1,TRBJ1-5,CASSQISDRGDQPQHF,TGTGCCAGCAGTCAAATCTCGGACAGGGGTGATCAGCCCCAGCATTTT
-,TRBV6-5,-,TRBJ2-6,CASSGFGEGSSGANVLTF,TGTGCCAGCAGCGGGTTTGGAGAGGGGAGTTCTGGGGCCAATGTCCTGACTTTC
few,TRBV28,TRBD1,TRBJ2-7,CASSLTGVPSYEQYF,TGTGCCAGCAGTTTAACAGGGGTGCCCTCCTACGAGCAGTATTTC
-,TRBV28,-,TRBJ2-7,CASSRGALGYEQYF,TGTGCCAGCAGTCGCGGCGCCTTAGGGTACGAGCAGTACTTC
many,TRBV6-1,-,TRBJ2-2,CASSETGFANTGELFF,TGTGCCAGCAGTGAAACGGGGTTCGCGAACACCGGGGAGCTGTTTTTT
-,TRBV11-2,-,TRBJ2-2,CASSLEGGGGSGELLF,TGTGCCAGTAGCTTAGAGGGGGGGGGAGGCTCCGGGGAGCTGCTTTTT
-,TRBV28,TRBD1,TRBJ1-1,CASSLGGQDTEAFF,TGTGCCAGCAGTTTGGGGGGACAGGACACTGAAGCTTTCTTT
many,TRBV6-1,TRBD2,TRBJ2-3,CASALTSGVRDTQYF,TGTGCCAGCGCGTTAACTAGCGGGGTCCGGGATACGCAGTATTTT
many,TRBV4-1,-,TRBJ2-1,CASSQERGVEQFF,TGCGCCAGCAGCCAAGAGCGGGGTGTTGAGCAGTTCTTC